This T cell receptor beta chain was obtained from a study of shared clonotypes between healthy human individuals. The germline V gene encodes CDR1 SNHLY and CDR2 FYNNEI. This CDR3 has 13 residues. V was cut by 4 bases and J by 8 bases, with 12 bases left in between. The method was immunoSEQ multiplex PCR; TCRdb's version includes in-frame clones alone and lacks a portion of them. The data show about 2.3 million clones, over 85% seen once. This TCR came from a man aged 18-30 years in good health. Some clones in this sample may be carry-over from other donors' samples. The rearrangement uses TRBV2 and TRBJ2-1, with D perhaps matching TRBD2 (6 bases). Sequences were obtained from naive CD4+ T cells from PBMCs. Subset defined: CD45RA+ positively selected. In DNA form, the CDR3 reads TGTGCCAGCAGTGGCGGGGCGGACTATGAGCAGTTCTTC. It specifies CASSGGADYEQFF.